Listed below are T cell receptor beta chains from one sample, sequenced in a study of T cell clones after liver transplantation. Clones were read by immunoSEQ multiplex PCR, and TCRdb kept only the in-frame ones, dropping some. This sample yields approximately 75,000 clones, of which 75% to 85% are seen a single time; around 0.72% belongs to the top ten. The specimen was CD4+ T cells from blood, collected 12 months after liver transplant. Every receptor here comes from a human patient who received a liver transplant. Some T cells may trace back to the graft donor. Each CDR3 is given with its conserved first and last residue. D genes are given only for firm matches. Rows may omit the clone size; those that give it use once, few, many or a size class.

clone_size j_call d_call v_call cdr3_nt cdr3_aa
NA TRBJ1-2 TRBD1 TRBV15 TGTGCCACCAGCAGCGGACAGGAGGGCGGCTACACCTTC CATSSGQEGGYTF
NA TRBJ1-1 NA TRBV9 TGTGCCAGCAGCCCTCAGGTCGGCAACACTGAAGCTTTCTTT CASSPQVGNTEAFF
once TRBJ1-2 NA TRBV5-1 TGCGCCAGCAGCTTGGGGGACGGAGCTAACTATGGCTACACCTTC CASSLGDGANYGYTF
NA TRBJ2-1 TRBD2 TRBV28 TGTGCCAGCAGTATCCTAGCGGCCTCCTACAATGAGCAGTTCTTC CASSILAASYNEQFF
NA TRBJ2-7 TRBD1 TRBV19 TGTGCCAGTAGTATAGAGGACAGGGGGCCTGGCGGGAGCTACGAGCAGTACTTC CASSIEDRGPGGSYEQYF
NA TRBJ2-4 NA TRBV5-1 TGCGCCAGCAGCTTGGGAACAGGCCCCCTAAACATTCAGTACTTC CASSLGTGPLNIQYF
NA TRBJ2-1 NA TRBV6-5 TGTGCCAGCAGCTGGGACTCCCGCTACAATGAGCAGTTCTTC CASSWDSRYNEQFF
NA TRBJ2-1 TRBD1 TRBV28 TGTGCCAGCAGTTTAGATAGGACAGGCTCGGATGAGCAGTTCTTC CASSLDRTGSDEQFF
NA TRBJ1-2 NA TRBV30 TGTGCCTGGAGAAGTCTGGAGACTAACTATGGCTACACCTTC CAWRSLETNYGYTF
NA TRBJ1-2 NA TRBV28 TGTGCCAGTACAAACCGGGACGGCTATGGCTACACCTTC CASTNRDGYGYTF
few TRBJ2-2 NA TRBV6-5 TGTGCCAGCAGTTACGAGGGGGGGCGAGACGGCGGGGAGCTGTTTTTT CASSYEGGRDGGELFF
once TRBJ2-3 NA TRBV18 TGTGCCAGCTCACCACTCGACAAGCGGGATACGCAGTATTTT CASSPLDKRDTQYF
NA TRBJ2-1 NA TRBV5-1 TGCGCCAGCAGCTTGGTGGAGCGAAATGAGCAGTTCTTC CASSLVERNEQFF
NA TRBJ2-7 NA TRBV5-1 TGCGCCAGCAGCCCCGAGGTTTATGTCAACGAGCAGTACTTC CASSPEVYVNEQYF
NA TRBJ1-5 NA TRBV19 TGTGCCAGTAGTATATTCCCAGGGGATCAGCCCCAGCATTTT CASSIFPGDQPQHF
few TRBJ2-7 TRBD2 TRBV18 TGTGCCAGCTCACCAGGGGTAGCGGGGTCTGTCGAGCAGTACTTC CASSPGVAGSVEQYF
NA TRBJ1-2 NA TRBV6-5 TGTGCCAGCAGTTACCTTACCGCGGACTATGGCTACACCTTC CASSYLTADYGYTF
NA TRBJ2-7 NA TRBV6-5 TGTGCCAGCAGTGAACCGGGACGGCGGTACGAGCAGTACTTC CASSEPGRRYEQYF
NA TRBJ2-1 TRBD1 TRBV9 TGTGCCAGCAGCACCAGGGACAGCAGCAATGAGCAGTTCTTC CASSTRDSSNEQFF
NA TRBJ2-3 NA TRBV19 TGTGCCAGTAGTATAGGGGGAGGTTTCACCACAGATACGCAGTATTTT CASSIGGGFTTDTQYF